Below, one T cell receptor beta chain is given with its context. Its antigen remains unidentified. Within one base of it there is no much larger clone, and no base qualities were kept. These data come from a study of blood T cell repertoires in COVID-19 (dated by TCRdb to 2018 to 2021). For context, the study as a whole: Samples from collaborators originated in the United States, Italy and Spain and spanned both the acute and convalescent phases of COVID-19. The prospective study material was composed of cDNA or gDNA derived from T cells, B-cell-depleted T cells, or PBMCs. The dataset comprised deeply sampled blood TCRbeta repertoires from subjects exposed to, actively infected with, or recovered from COVID-19. A freely available public database, intended as a resource for researchers studying the immune response to SARS-CoV-2, is where the repertoires were released. Samples were obtained from the ongoing ImmuneRACE study (first 160 participants) and from 1,254 subjects provided by 6 global collaborators. Sample metadata almost always included a de-identified subject ID, COVID-19 status, age in years and sex. Where available, HLA class I and class II types were taken from metadata supplied by the sample provider and were not determined by assay-based typing.

V and J are trimmed by 4 bases and 3 bases, and the gene matches miss 8 bases of the junction. The CDR3 covers 18 residues, taking in both the cysteine and the phenylalanine. Kept here is only the CDR3 DNA, which spans 54 bases and is read in frame from base 1. From a lookup of the germline V gene, CDR1 and CDR2 are MNHNS and SASEGT. TCRbeta CDR3 regions were amplified from genomic DNA using the immunoSEQ Assay, a bias-controlled multiplex PCR. Per the original workflow: Nucleated cell counts per sample were estimated from amplification of reference gene primers within the assay. To quantify the absolute abundance of each unique TCRbeta CDR3 rearrangement, sequence reads were collapsed and filtered. For each sample, productive Simpson clonality was calculated as the square root of Simpson's diversity index across productive rearrangements. TCRdb retrieved this table from immuneACCESS and kept in-frame rearrangements only. Not all clones are present; in checked studies, unresolved V genes account for under half, and no reason is known for the remainder. V and J calls and clone size follow that table, whereas D and trimming were derived from the DNA. The sample table shows about 200,000 clones, and roughly 85% are seen once. The ten top clones hold roughly 21% of the sample.

The research as a whole found: Clinical and demographic metadata were provided uncurated, with the amount varying by source and participant.

Whole blood was collected in K2EDTA tubes by collaborating institutions according to the institutions' own protocols. For TCRbeta analysis, collaborator samples were shipped as frozen whole blood, as isolated PBMCs, or as DNA extracted from either sample type. The origin of this receptor is a man in his sixties with active or convalescent COVID-19. The chain is encoded by TRBV6-1 joined to TRBJ2-3; 15 bases in between match TRBD2. Input material: peripheral blood. The CDR3 protein: CASSGGLAGGPRTDTQYF. DNA sequence: TGTGCCAGCAGTGGAGGACTAGCGGGGGGGCCTAGGACAGATACGCAGTATTTT.